The 17 T cell receptor beta chains below all came from one sample that was sequenced in a study of human CD4 T cells and Enterobacteriaceae. Proliferating activated T cells were sorted by FACS as CFSE-low CD25+ ICOS+ after about 6-7 days. Sorted memory CD4+ T cells were CFSE-labeled and cultured 2:1 with irradiated antigen-pulsed autologous monocytes. Memory CD4+ T cells were sorted as all CD4+ cells except CD45RA+CCR7+CD95- naive cells, over 95% pure. Produced via immunoSEQ multiplex PCR; TCRdb's table is partial and in-frame only. The sample's table shows approximately 40 clones. Specimen: bacteria-reactive CD4+ T cells grown in culture. Described subset: CFSE-low proliferating memory CD4 T cells sorted after in vitro stimulation with a heat-inactivated bacterium or M. tuberculosis lysate. Source of these receptors: a human donor in good health.

The rearrangement joins TRBV23-1 to TRBJ2-6; D uncertain. TRBV23-1 is identified as an open reading frame with a role that is uncertain. The CDR3 loop spans 17 amino acids. V lost 11 bases and J 5 bases, leaving 25 bases between the germline ends. The CDR3 DNA is TGCGCCGCAGGTCGCGTGTCGCAACAAAGTCGGGCCAACGTCCTGACTTTC. Translated: CAAGRVSQQSRANVLTF.

The V gene is TRBV28, the J gene TRBJ2-2, with a weak D call TRBD2 (5 bases). The V end lost 5 bases, the J end lost 2 bases, and 9 bases lay between the germline ends. Germline CDR1 and CDR2: MDHEN and SYDVKM. The CDR3 has 14 residues. CDR3 sequence: CASSRLRNTGELFF. The CDR3 DNA reads as TGTGCCAGCAGTCGACTAAGAAACACCGGGGAGCTGTTTTTT.

The chain is built from TRBV11-2 and TRBJ1-1; the D gene is possibly TRBD1 (5 bases). Germline lookup yields CDR1 SGHAT and CDR2 FQNNGV. The CDR3 spans 15 residues. Trimming took off 4 bases at V and 1 base at J, with 13 bases between the two ends. The CDR3 protein is CASSSQVVTNTEAFF. CDR3 coding DNA: TGTGCCAGCAGCTCACAGGTTGTTACGAACACTGAAGCTTTCTTT.

This chain uses TRBV18 with TRBJ2-7; unclear D gene. Germline assignment: CDR1 KGHSH and CDR2 LQKENI. This CDR3 has 11 amino acids. V was cut by 8 bases and J by 3 bases, with 8 bases left in between. In DNA form, the CDR3 reads TGTGCCAGCCGATCCTACTACGAGCAGTACTTC. It translates to CASRSYYEQYF.

The chain combines TRBV6-1 with TRBJ2-7, with 9 nucleotides matching TRBD2. This CDR3 is 15 amino acids long. CDR1 MNHNS and CDR2 SASEGT come from the germline V gene. The V gene end was trimmed by 11 bases and the J gene end by 2 bases; junction bases not matched to a gene: 13. The DNA for the CDR3 is TGTGCCTCCCACAGCGGGGGGCCTACAACCTACGAGCAGTACTTC. Translated, it gives CASHSGGPTTYEQYF.

This rearrangement joins TRBV12-2 to TRBJ2-6. TRBV12-2 is classified as a pseudogene. This CDR3 has 17 residues. In nucleotides, the CDR3 is TGTGCAAGTCGCGTGCGATTCACACAAAGTCGGGCCAACGTCCTGACTTTC. This codes for CASRVRFTQSRANVLTF.

This rearrangement joins TRBV7-7 to TRBJ2-6; D not certain. The CDR3 runs to 17 residues. Trimming removed 5 bases from V and 5 bases from J, with 19 bases in between. Germline values: CDR1 SSHAT, CDR2 FNYEAQ (reference sequence). The DNA of the CDR3 is TGTGCCAGCAGCGATTGGCTGCCACAAAGTCGGGCCAACGTCCTGACTTTC. Amino acid sequence: CASSDWLPQSRANVLTF.

The table lists this clone with a few counts. CDR3 nucleotide sequence: TGTGCCAGCTCAAACCAGGGACAGGGAAATGAGCAGTTCTTC. This codes for CASSNQGQGNEQFF. The rearrangement joins TRBV18 to TRBJ2-1, with 9 bases lining up with TRBD1. V shed 5 bases, J shed 7 bases, and the junction held 6 bases outside the gene matches. Germline CDR1 is KGHSH and CDR2 is LQKENI. The CDR3 is made up of 14 amino acids.

This clone has just a few counts. This rearrangement joins TRBV30 to TRBJ1-1; the match to TRBD1 covers 8 bases. Per the germline V gene, CDR1 is GTSNPN and CDR2 is SVGIG (reference sequence). The CDR3 runs 15 residues. V was pared by 1 base and J by 5 bases, with 9 bases of the junction left unmatched. This CDR3 is CAWSGDRGVGTEAFF. CDR3 sequence (DNA): TGTGCCTGGAGTGGTGACAGGGGAGTTGGAACTGAAGCTTTCTTT.

The chain has TRBV5-1 and TRBJ1-2, with TRBD1 matching over 7 bases. The junction had 6 bases not matched to a gene; V was cut back by 0 bases and J by 7 bases. The CDR3 has 14 residues. CDR1 and CDR2 (germline): SGHRS, YFSETQ. CDR3 in DNA: TGCGCCAGCAGCTTGGCAGCAGGGACAGTTGGCTACACCTTC. Encoded protein: CASSLAAGTVGYTF.

In this sample, this clone turned up a few times. The chain carries TRBV5-1 and TRBJ1-1, with D possibly TRBD1 on 5 matching bases. The germline gives CDR1 SGHRS, CDR2 YFSETQ. This CDR3 has 15 residues. V gave up 4 bases and J gave up 1 base, with 14 bases separating them. The CDR3, as DNA: TGCGCCAGCAGCCCCGCCGCAGGGACGAACACTGAAGCTTTCTTT. Its translation is CASSPAAGTNTEAFF.

The chain has TRBV7-3 and TRBJ1-1, with 7 bases matching TRBD1. After removal of 5 bases from V and 0 bases from J, the junction contained 6 bases not matched to a gene. The V gene's germline CDR1 is SGHTA and CDR2 FQGTGA. The CDR3 extends over 15 amino acids. CDR3 region: CASSVQGTLNTEAFF. CDR3 nucleotide sequence: TGTGCCAGCAGCGTACAGGGGACCCTGAACACTGAAGCTTTCTTT.

The gene calls are TRBV12-2 and TRBJ2-1; the table's D call of TRBD2 was not tested on the DNA. TRBV12-2 is termed a pseudogene. The CDR3 has 15 amino acids. This CDR3 reads CASRLDLLAGGEQFF. The DNA for the CDR3 is TGTGCAAGTCGCTTAGATTTACTAGCGGGGGGTGAGCAGTTCTTC.

The DNA for the CDR3 is TGCGCCAGCAGCTCTACTAGCGGGTCCACAGATACGCAGTATTTT. It is translated as CASSSTSGSTDTQYF. The chain carries TRBV5-1 and TRBJ2-3; 9 bases match TRBD2. The CDR3 runs to 15 residues. The germline V gene has CDR1 SGHRS and CDR2 YFSETQ. J gave up 2 bases and V 3 bases, and 4 bases lay outside the gene matches.

Within the sample, this clone is hyperexpanded. J is TRBJ2-3 and V is TRBV6-4; 9 bases agree with TRBD2. The CDR3 has 18 residues. Germline V gene lookup returns CDR1 MRHNA and CDR2 SNTAGT. The trim removed 0 bases at V and 4 bases at J, leaving 11 bases unmatched. The CDR3 region is CASSDSGRGGPLADTQYF. CDR3 coding DNA: TGTGCCAGCAGTGACTCTGGGCGGGGGGGCCCGTTGGCAGATACGCAGTATTTT.

This chain joins TRBV11-3 and TRBJ1-1; D unclear. The CDR3 is made up of 15 amino acids. Trimming shortened V by 0 bases and J by 4 bases, and 12 bases separated the two germline ends. CDR1 SGHNT and CDR2 YENEEA come from the germline V gene. This chain's CDR3 is CASSLEGTRGTEAFF. The CDR3 DNA follows: TGTGCCAGCAGCTTAGAAGGCACACGGGGCACTGAAGCTTTCTTT. The full variable domain, rest sourced from reference TRBV11-3 and TRBJ1-1, is EAGVVQSPRYKIIEKKQPVAFWCNPISGHNTLYWYLQNLGQGPELLIRYENEEAVDDSQLPKDRFSAERLKGVDSTLKIQPAELGDSAVYLCASSLEGTRGTEAFFGQGTRLTVV.

The chain uses TRBV15 and TRBJ2-1; no definite D call. CDR1 and CDR2 from the germline V gene are LNHNV and YYDKDF (reference sequence). This CDR3 is 15 amino acids long. With 4 bases removed from V and 0 bases from J, the gap between germline ends came to 10 bases. The CDR3 DNA sequence: TGTGCCACCAGCAATGTTGTGGGCTCCTACAATGAGCAGTTCTTC. This translates into CATSNVVGSYNEQFF.